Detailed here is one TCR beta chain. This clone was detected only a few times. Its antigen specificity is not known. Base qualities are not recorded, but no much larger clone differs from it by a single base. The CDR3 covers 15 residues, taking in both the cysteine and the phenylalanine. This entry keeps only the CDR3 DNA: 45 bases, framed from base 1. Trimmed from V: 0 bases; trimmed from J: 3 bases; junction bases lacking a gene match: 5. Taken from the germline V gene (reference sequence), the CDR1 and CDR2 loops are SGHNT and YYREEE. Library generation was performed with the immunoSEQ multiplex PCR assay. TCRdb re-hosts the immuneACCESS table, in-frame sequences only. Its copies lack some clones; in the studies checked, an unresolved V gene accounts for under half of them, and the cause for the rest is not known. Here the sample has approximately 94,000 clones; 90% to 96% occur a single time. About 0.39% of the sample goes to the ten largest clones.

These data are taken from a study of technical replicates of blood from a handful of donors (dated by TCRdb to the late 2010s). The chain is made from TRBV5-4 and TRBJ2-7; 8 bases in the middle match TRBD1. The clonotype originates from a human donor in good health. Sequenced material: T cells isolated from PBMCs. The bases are TGTGCCAGCAGCTTGGAGCCAGGGGGCATCTACGAGCAGTACTTC. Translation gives CASSLEPGGIYEQYF.